The 6 T cell receptor beta chains in this list originate from one sample, sequenced in a study of cytomegalovirus exposure and HLA in healthy donors. Primers for the PCR totalled 60 Vbeta and 13 Jbeta. Data came from immunoSEQ multiplex PCR; TCRdb stores just in-frame clones and leaves some out. Among 140,000 or so clones, about 80% were seen once, and the ten largest hold less than 2%. Sequenced material: PBMCs. The receptors were gathered from a man aged 35-49 years in good health and CMV-seronegative.

This clone was found once. V and J are TRBV7-9 and TRBJ2-7; TRBD1 might be the D (6 bases). The V gene lost 1 base and the J gene lost 3 bases, with 16 bases spanning the gap. The CDR3 loop spans 16 amino acids. CDR1 is SEHNR, CDR2 FQNEAQ, per germline (reference sequence). CDR3 region: CASSLVRGHSNYEQYF. The CDR3 DNA reads as TGTGCCAGCAGCTTAGTCCGGGGACATTCGAACTACGAGCAGTACTTC.

The V and J genes are TRBV7-8 and TRBJ2-1, with 9 bases matching TRBD2. Germline assignment: CDR1 SGHVS and CDR2 FQNEAQ. CDR3 length equals 15 residues. J lost 3 bases, V lost 3 bases, and 3 bases had no gene match. CDR3 protein: CASSLPAGGYNEQFF. The CDR3 nucleotides are TGTGCCAGCAGCTTGCCAGCGGGAGGCTACAATGAGCAGTTCTTC.

This clone was detected only a few times. This sequence joins TRBV5-1 and TRBJ2-2, with 9 nucleotides matching TRBD2. The CDR3 extends over 15 amino acids. With V trimmed by 4 bases and J by 6 bases, 7 bases remained unmatched. The germline V gene encodes CDR1 SGHRS and CDR2 YFSETQ. DNA for the CDR3: TGCGCCAGCAGCACGGGACTAGCTTCTGCCGGGGAGCTGTTTTTT. It encodes CASSTGLASAGELFF.

This chain uses TRBV14 with TRBJ2-4; 8 positions match TRBD2. J gave up 8 bases and V 4 bases, and 7 bases lay outside the gene matches. CDR1 is SGHDN and CDR2 is FVKESK in the germline V gene. The CDR3 runs 14 residues. CDR3 coding DNA: TGTGCCAGCAGCCCCCCCCCGGGAGGGCACATTCAGTACTTC. Its protein product is CASSPPPGGHIQYF.

The rearrangement links TRBV7-6 to TRBJ1-3, with D possibly being TRBD1 (6 bases). The germline V gene has CDR1 SGHVS and CDR2 FNYEAQ. This CDR3 has 17 residues. The V gene lost 5 bases and the J gene lost 0 bases, with 17 bases spanning the gap. CDR3 protein: CASSPLDRADSGNTIYF. The CDR3 region has the DNA TGTGCCAGCAGCCCGCTGGACAGAGCAGACTCTGGAAACACCATATATTTT.

The chain employs TRBV9 and TRBJ1-2, with 9 bases matching TRBD1. Trimming took 6 bases from V and 8 from J; bases not matched to a gene: 11. Looked up from germline, CDR1 is SGDLS and CDR2 is YYNGEE. This CDR3 contains 14 residues. The CDR3 reads CASTPRTGDVGYTF. The CDR3 bases are TGTGCCAGCACCCCTAGGACAGGGGACGTCGGCTACACCTTC.